This T cell receptor beta chain was found in a study of blood T cells in healthy people across ages. General study points: As naive T cell percentage varied, TCR beta diversity correlated strongly with it.

The CDR3 runs 13 residues. Germline CDR1 is ENHRY and CDR2 is SYGVKD. Trimming pared 1 base from V and 3 bases from J, leaving 7 bases between. The use of a sample-barcoded 5' primer and a J-beta primer mix characterized a second PCR of roughly 7 to 11 cycles. The template-switch adaptor was a 5' adaptor with 12 random nucleotides. It tagged each cDNA molecule. One entry per CDR3 protein results from TCRdb running MiXCR on the 5' RACE reads. Among roughly 1,800,000 distinct CDR3 sequences listed, just under 50% were seen once. Donors were systemically healthy Caucasian individuals from Russia aged about 6 to 95 years. This clonotype showed up just a few times. Its target is not known.

Material for sequencing was blood. The rearrangement uses TRBV10-3 and TRBJ2-7, with TRBD2 as a possible D gene (5 bases). The clonotype originates from a woman aged 40 to 50 in good health. CDR3 amino acids: CAISEFGGYEQYF. CDR3 nucleotide sequence: TGTGCCATCAGTGAGTTCGGAGGCTACGAGCAGTACTTC.